The entry below gives a single T cell receptor (beta chain) sequence along with its context. What it binds is unknown. V was pared by 6 bases and J by 2 bases, with 7 bases of the junction left unmatched. CDR3 length equals 15 residues. The germline V gene has CDR1 MRHNA and CDR2 SNTAGT. The study profiled TCR beta VDJ and CDR3 using genomic DNA as template. MiXCR was run by TCRdb on the reads, yielding one entry per CDR3 protein. The sample includes 180,000 or so distinct CDR3 sequences, around 48% of them seen just once. The data derive from a study of CD8+CD57+ T cells in acquired aplastic anemia. Study as a whole: The mean DNA yield obtained from sorted CD4+ and CD8+ cells came to roughly 3.4 ug.

General observations from the study: Shared by patients and controls, almost 30 CD8+ CDR3s were abundant in patients. With respect to CD8+ Simpson's diversity, patients and controls did not differ significantly.

Patients picked for sequencing had shown CD8+CD57+ cell expansion detected by flow cytometry. At blood sampling, none of the patients had yet received therapy. This clonotype was sampled from a human donor with aplastic anemia. The chain couples TRBV6-4 to TRBJ1-1; 9 bases match TRBD1. The material sequenced was sorted CD4+, CD8+, or CD8+CD57+ T cells (not recorded which) from PBMCs. CDR3 region: CASRTGGAGNTEAFF. CDR3 coding DNA: TGTGCCAGCAGAACAGGGGGCGCGGGTAACACTGAAGCTTTCTTT.